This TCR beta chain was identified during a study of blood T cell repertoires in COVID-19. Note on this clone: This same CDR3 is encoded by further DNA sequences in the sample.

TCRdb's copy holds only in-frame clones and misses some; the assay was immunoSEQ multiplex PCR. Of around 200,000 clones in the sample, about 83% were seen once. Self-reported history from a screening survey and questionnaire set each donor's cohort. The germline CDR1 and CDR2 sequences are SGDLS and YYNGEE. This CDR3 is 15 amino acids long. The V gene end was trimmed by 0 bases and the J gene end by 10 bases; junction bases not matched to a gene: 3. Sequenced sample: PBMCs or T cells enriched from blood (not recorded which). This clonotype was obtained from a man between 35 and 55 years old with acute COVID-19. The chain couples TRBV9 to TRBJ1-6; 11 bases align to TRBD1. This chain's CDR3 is CASSVEGTGGSPLHF. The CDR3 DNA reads TGTGCCAGCAGCGTAGAGGGGACAGGGGGATCACCCCTCCACTTT.